This TCR beta chain was observed in a study of technical replicates of blood from a few donors. Germline trimming cut 9 bases from V and 1 base from J; bases unmatched to any gene: 29. CDR1 and CDR2 from the germline V gene are SNHLY and FYNNEI. The CDR3 loop spans 23 amino acids. Some clones are missing from TCRdb's copy, which holds only in-frame ones; the method was immunoSEQ multiplex PCR. The table has approximately 13,000 clones, about 86% seen once. The chain employs TRBV2 and TRBJ2-5; 13 bases agree with TRBD2. This clonotype was sampled from a human donor in good health. Sequenced: PBMCs. DNA of the CDR3: TGTGCCAGTTTTGAGCTGAGGGGCCGACAGGGACTAGCGGGAACCGCGACCCAAGAGACCCAGTACTTC. Its translation: CASFELRGRQGLAGTATQETQYF.